The source of this T cell receptor beta chain is a study of cytomegalovirus exposure and HLA in healthy donors. PCR primers comprised 60 Vbeta and 13 Jbeta primers. Some clones are missing from TCRdb's copy, which holds only in-frame ones; the method was immunoSEQ multiplex PCR. This sample yields about 200,000 clones, of which 70% to 90% are seen a single time; about 1.7% belongs to the top ten. V was trimmed by 11 bases and J by 8 bases, leaving 18 bases between them. CDR3 length: 12 residues. Germline assignment: CDR1 MGHDK and CDR2 SYGVNS. The TCR sequence derives from a woman in her late teens or twenties in good health and CMV-seronegative. The chain is built from TRBV25-1 and TRBJ1-2; maybe TRBD1 (6 bases). The specimen was PBMCs. This CDR3 reads CASQQGGEGYTF. DNA for the CDR3: TGTGCCTCTCAACAGGGTGGGGAAGGCTACACCTTC.